This T cell receptor (beta chain) is drawn from a study of tumor-infiltrating lymphocytes in primary liver carcinoma. Per germline, CDR1 SGHRS and CDR2 YFSETQ. The junction had 4 bases not matched to a gene; V was cut back by 4 bases and J by 0 bases. CDR3 length equals 15 residues. Reverse transcription of roughly 0.5 ug total RNA with a constant-region primer produced TCR beta cDNA. Libraries of TCR beta came from three nested multiplex PCR rounds with slightly modified ARM-PCR. The first two PCR rounds used TRBV1-TRBV30 forward primers with a C-beta reverse primer, roughly 10 cycles each. MiXCR, run by TCRdb on the multiplex PCR reads, gives a single entry per CDR3 protein. The top ten hold roughly 10% of the sample, which has 300,000 to 400,000 distinct CDR3 sequences, 65% seen once. In addition to blood RNA drawn from unsorted whole blood, germline DNA was extracted. Presurgery, roughly 4 milliliters of peripheral blood were collected.

Sequences were obtained from peripheral blood. The gene calls are TRBV5-1 and TRBJ2-1, with 7 bases aligning to TRBD1. The receptor comes from a man in his forties with primary liver carcinoma and hepatitis B virus infection. CDR3 protein: CASSEQGSSYNEQFF. The DNA of the CDR3 is TGCGCCAGCAGCGAACAGGGGAGCTCCTACAATGAGCAGTTCTTC.